Sequencing of this T cell receptor (beta chain) was carried out in a study of T-cell memory formation after mild COVID-19. This clonotype turned up a few times. Its target is not known. MiXCR was run by TCRdb on the 5' RACE reads, yielding one entry per CDR3 protein. The profile shows about 620,000 distinct CDR3 sequences, 18% of them singletons. Broader study findings: Later expanders leaned CD4+, whereas day 15 to 85 contracting clones were balanced CD4/CD8. CD4+ contracting clones were found mainly in CM and EM, and CD8+ ones in EMRA. Researchers found some responding clones in pre-infection memory, a sign that cross-reactive memory joined.

CDR1 DFQATT and CDR2 SNEGSKA come from the germline V gene (reference sequence). This CDR3 is 18 amino acids long. V gave up 2 bases and J gave up 12 bases; unmatched junction bases: 24. The receptor was isolated from an adult woman who had mild COVID-19 (a few samples of this study predate the infection). Cell type and time point are not known. The chain employs TRBV20-1 and TRBJ2-1; 8 nucleotides align to TRBD1. Material for sequencing was PBMCs or a T cell subset sorted from them (not recorded which). The CDR3 spells CSARSRMSGQGIQVAQFF. In nucleotides, the CDR3 is TGCAGTGCTAGATCCAGAATGTCCGGACAGGGAATTCAGGTTGCGCAGTTCTTC.